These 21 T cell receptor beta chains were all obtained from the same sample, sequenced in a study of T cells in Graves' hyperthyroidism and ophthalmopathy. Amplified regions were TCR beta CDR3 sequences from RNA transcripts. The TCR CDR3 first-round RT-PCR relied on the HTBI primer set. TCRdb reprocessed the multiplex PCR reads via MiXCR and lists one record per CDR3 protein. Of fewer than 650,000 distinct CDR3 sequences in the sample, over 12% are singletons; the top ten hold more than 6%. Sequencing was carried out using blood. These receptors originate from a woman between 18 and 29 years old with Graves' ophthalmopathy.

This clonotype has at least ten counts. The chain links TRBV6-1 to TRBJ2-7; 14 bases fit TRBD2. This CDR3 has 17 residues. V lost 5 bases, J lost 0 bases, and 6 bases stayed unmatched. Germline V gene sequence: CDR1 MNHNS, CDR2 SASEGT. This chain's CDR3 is CASSSWTSGRSSYEQYF. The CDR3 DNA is TGTGCCAGCAGTTCCTGGACTAGCGGGAGGAGCTCCTACGAGCAGTACTTC.

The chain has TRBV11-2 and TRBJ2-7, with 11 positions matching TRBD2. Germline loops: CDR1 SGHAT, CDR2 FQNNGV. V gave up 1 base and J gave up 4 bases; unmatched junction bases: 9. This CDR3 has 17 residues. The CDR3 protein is CASSLGRASGRLYEQYF. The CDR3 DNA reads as TGTGCCAGCAGCTTAGGGCGGGCTAGCGGGAGGCTATACGAGCAGTACTTC.

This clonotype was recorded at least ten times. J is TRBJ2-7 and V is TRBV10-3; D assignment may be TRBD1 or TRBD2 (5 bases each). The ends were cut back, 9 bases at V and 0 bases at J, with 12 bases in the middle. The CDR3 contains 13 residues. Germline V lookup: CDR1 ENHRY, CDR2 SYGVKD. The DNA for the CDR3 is TGTGCCATATCAGGGAGATTCTCCTACGAGCAGTACTTC. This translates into CAISGRFSYEQYF.

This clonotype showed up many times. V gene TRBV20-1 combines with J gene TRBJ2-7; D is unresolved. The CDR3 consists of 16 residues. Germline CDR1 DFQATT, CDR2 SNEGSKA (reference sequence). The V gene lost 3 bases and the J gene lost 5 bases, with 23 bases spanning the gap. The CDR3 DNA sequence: TGCAGTGCTAGTCCCGGGCAGGCCACAAAGGCGCACGAGCAGTACTTC. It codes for CSASPGQATKAHEQYF.

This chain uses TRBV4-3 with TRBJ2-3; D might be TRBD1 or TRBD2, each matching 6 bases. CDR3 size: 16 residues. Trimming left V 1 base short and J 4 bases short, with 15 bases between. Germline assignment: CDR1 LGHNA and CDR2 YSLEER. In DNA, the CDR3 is TGCGCCAGCAGCCAAGGGGCCATACGGGGGCCAGATACGCAGTATTTT. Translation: CASSQGAIRGPDTQYF.

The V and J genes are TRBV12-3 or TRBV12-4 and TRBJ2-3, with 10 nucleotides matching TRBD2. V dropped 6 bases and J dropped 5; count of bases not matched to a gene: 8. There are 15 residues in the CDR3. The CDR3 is CASSLGTSARDTQYF. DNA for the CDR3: TGTGCCAGCAGCCTCGGGACTAGCGCAAGAGATACGCAGTATTTT.

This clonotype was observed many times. The CDR3, as DNA: TGTGCCAGCAGTTTATGGGACAGGGGCTTCTGGGAAGCTTTCTTT. Protein: CASSLWDRGFWEAFF. The chain combines TRBV28 with TRBJ1-1, with 9 bases that match TRBD1. J was trimmed by 8 bases and V by 0 bases; bases with no gene match: 7. Germline assignment: CDR1 MDHEN and CDR2 SYDVKM. The CDR3 runs 15 residues.

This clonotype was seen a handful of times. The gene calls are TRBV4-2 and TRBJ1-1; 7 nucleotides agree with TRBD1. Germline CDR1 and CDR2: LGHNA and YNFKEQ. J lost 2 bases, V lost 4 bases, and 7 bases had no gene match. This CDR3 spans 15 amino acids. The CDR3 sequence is CASSPRQGINTEAFF. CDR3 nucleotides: TGTGCCAGCAGCCCGCGACAGGGAATTAACACTGAAGCTTTCTTT.

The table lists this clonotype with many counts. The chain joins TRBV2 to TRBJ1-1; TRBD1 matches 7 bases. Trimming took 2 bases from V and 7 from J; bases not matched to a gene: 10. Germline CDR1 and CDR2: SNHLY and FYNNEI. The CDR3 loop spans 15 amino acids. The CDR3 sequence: CASSERAGGGGEAFF. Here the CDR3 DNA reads TGTGCCAGCAGTGAAAGGGCAGGGGGAGGGGGTGAAGCTTTCTTT. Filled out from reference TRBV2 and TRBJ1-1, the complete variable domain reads EPEVTQTPSHQVTQMGQEVILRCVPISNHLYFYWYRQILGQKVEFLVSFYNNEISEKSEIFDDQFSVERPDGSNFTLKIRSTKLEDSAMYFCASSERAGGGGEAFFGQGTRLTVV.

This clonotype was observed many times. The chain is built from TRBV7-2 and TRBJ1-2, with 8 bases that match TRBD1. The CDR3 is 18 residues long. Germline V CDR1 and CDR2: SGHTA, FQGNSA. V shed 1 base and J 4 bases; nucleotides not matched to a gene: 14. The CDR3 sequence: CASSLGAGETGAFYGYTF. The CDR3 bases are TGTGCCAGCAGCTTAGGCGCCGGGGAGACAGGGGCGTTCTATGGCTACACCTTC. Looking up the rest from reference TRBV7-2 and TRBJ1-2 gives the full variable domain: GAGVSQSPSNKVTEKGKDVELRCDPISGHTALYWYRQSLGQGLEFLIYFQGNSAPDKSGLPSDRFSAERTGGSVSTLTIQRTQQEDSAVYLCASSLGAGETGAFYGYTFGSGTRLTVV.

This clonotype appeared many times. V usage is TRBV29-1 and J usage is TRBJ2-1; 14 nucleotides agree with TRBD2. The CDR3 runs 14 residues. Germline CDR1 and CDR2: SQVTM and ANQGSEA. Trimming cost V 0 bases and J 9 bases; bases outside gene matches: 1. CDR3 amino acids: CSVEEGLAGAEQFF. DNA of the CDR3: TGCAGCGTTGAAGAGGGACTAGCGGGAGCTGAGCAGTTCTTC.

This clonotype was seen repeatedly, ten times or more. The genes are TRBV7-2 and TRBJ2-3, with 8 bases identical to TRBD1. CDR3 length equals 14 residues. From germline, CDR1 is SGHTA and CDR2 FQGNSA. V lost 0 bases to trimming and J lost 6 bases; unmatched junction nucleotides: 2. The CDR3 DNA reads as TGTGCCAGCAGCTTAGCTCAGGGGGCGGATACGCAGTATTTT. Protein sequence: CASSLAQGADTQYF. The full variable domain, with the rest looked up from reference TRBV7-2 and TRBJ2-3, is GAGVSQSPSNKVTEKGKDVELRCDPISGHTALYWYRQSLGQGLEFLIYFQGNSAPDKSGLPSDRFSAERTGGSVSTLTIQRTQQEDSAVYLCASSLAQGADTQYFGPGTRLTVL.

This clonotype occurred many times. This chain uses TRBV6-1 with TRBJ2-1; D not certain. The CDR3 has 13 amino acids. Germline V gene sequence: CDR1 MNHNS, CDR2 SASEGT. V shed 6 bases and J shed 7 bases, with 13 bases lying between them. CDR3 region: CASSYSMSNEQFF. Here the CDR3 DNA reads TGTGCCAGCAGCTATAGCATGTCTAATGAGCAGTTCTTC.

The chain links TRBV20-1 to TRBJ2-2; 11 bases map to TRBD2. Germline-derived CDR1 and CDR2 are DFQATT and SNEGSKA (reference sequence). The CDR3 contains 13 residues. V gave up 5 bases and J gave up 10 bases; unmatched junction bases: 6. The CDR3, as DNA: TGCAGTGCTCGGCCGACTAGCGGGGTGGAGCTGTTTTTT. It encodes CSARPTSGVELFF.

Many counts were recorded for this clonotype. The CDR3 protein is CASSFGGAGYGYTF. CDR3 bases: TGTGCCAGCAGTTTTGGTGGGGCTGGCTATGGCTACACCTTC. V usage is TRBV12-3 or TRBV12-4 and J usage is TRBJ1-2, with TRBD1 as a possible D gene (5 bases). There are 14 residues in the CDR3. V shed 3 bases and J shed 4 bases, with 12 bases lying between them.

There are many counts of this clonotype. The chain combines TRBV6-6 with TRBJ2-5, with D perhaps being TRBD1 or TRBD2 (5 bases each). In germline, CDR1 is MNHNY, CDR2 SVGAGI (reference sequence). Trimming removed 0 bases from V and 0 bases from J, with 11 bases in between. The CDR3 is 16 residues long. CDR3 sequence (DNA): TGTGCCAGCAGTTACTCGATAATGGGGGACCAAGAGACCCAGTACTTC. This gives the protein CASSYSIMGDQETQYF.

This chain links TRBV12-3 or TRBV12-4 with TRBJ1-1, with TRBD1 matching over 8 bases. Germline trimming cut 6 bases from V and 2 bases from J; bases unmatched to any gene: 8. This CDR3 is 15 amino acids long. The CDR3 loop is CASRSGTGFNTEAFF. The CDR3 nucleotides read TGTGCCAGCAGATCCGGGACAGGCTTTAACACTGAAGCTTTCTTT.

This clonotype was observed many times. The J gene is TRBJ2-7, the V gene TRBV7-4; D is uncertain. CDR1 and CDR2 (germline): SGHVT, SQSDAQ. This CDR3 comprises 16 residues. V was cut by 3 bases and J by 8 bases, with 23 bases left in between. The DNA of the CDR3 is TGTGCCAGCAGCTTGAGACGGAGAGCCGTATATACGAAGCAGTACTTC. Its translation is CASSLRRRAVYTKQYF.

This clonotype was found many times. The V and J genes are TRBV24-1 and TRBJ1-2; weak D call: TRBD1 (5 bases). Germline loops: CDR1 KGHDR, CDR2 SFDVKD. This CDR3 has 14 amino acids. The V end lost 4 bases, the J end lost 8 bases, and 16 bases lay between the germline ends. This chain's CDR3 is CATSDMPGLEGYTF. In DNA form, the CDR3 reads TGTGCCACCAGTGACATGCCGGGACTAGAGGGCTACACCTTC.

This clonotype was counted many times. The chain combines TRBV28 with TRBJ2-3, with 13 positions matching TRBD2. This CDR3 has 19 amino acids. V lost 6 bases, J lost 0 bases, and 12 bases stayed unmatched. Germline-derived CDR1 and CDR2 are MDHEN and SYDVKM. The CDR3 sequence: CASSSPWTSGSISTDTQYF. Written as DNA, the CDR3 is TGTGCCAGCAGCTCCCCTTGGACTAGCGGGAGTATTAGCACAGATACGCAGTATTTT.

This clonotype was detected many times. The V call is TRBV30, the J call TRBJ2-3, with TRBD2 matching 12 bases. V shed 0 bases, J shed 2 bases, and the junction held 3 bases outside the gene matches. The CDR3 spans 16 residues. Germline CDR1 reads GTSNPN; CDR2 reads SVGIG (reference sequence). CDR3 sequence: CAWSVGLAGFTDTQYF. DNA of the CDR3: TGTGCCTGGAGTGTAGGACTAGCGGGGTTCACAGATACGCAGTATTTT.